The T cell receptor (beta chain) described here comes from a study of blood T cells in healthy people across ages. The overall study: Template switching recovered approximately one barcoded beta molecule for every two T cells.

This clonotype was detected a few times. The CDR3 contains 18 residues. Germline V gene data show CDR1 as LNHNV and CDR2 as YYDKDF (reference sequence). Trimming removed 0 bases at V and 13 bases at J, with 30 bases between. A second about 6 to 11 cycle PCR used barcoded and J-beta primers. TCRdb used MiXCR to reprocess the 5' RACE reads, holding one entry per CDR3 protein. The sample has just under 750,000 distinct CDR3 sequences; around a fifth are singletons. This sequence was found in a man between 65 and 85 years old in good health. The sequenced sample was blood. The rearrangement links TRBV15 to TRBJ1-2, with D possibly matching TRBD1 (5 bases). CDR3 in amino acids: CATSRDLRSGLGSGSGTF. In DNA form, the CDR3 reads TGTGCCACCAGCAGAGACCTTAGATCGGGCTTAGGATCAGGGAGTGGCACCTTC.